This entry lists 13 T cell receptor beta chains sequenced from one sample in a study of T cells after yellow fever vaccination. TCRdb processed the 5' RACE reads anew with MiXCR; each CDR3 protein has one entry. This sample carries 400,000 or so distinct CDR3 sequences, under 14% of them seen once, and the ten largest clones take roughly 18%. This material consisted of PBMCs, taken on the day of the first yellow fever vaccination. The receptors shown here come from a man between 18 and 29 years old who received the YFV17D yellow fever vaccine.

The chain carries TRBV18 and TRBJ2-7; D is ambiguous. Germline CDR1 is KGHSH and CDR2 is LQKENI. With 5 bases removed from V and 4 bases from J, the gap between germline ends came to 12 bases. This CDR3 contains 13 residues. CDR3 DNA sequence: TGTGCCAGCTCATTTCCCGAAAAATACGAGCAGTACGTC. It yields the protein CASSFPEKYEQYV.

This clonotype has a handful of counts. The chain joins TRBV20-1 to TRBJ2-1; D is possibly TRBD1 (5 bases). Germline CDR1 reads DFQATT; CDR2 reads SNEGSKA (reference sequence). V lost 7 bases and J 7 bases, leaving 20 bases between the germline ends. The CDR3 totals 14 residues. Here the CDR3 DNA reads TGCAGTGTCGCGCCGGCAGGGTTGGTGAATGAGCAGTTCTTC. Its protein product is CSVAPAGLVNEQFF.

V and J are TRBV7-8 and TRBJ2-3; D remains ambiguous. Trimming removed 4 bases at V and 4 bases at J, with 12 bases between. Germline CDR1 is SGHVS and CDR2 is FQNEAQ. This CDR3 spans 14 amino acids. This CDR3 is CASSYATRPDTQYF. The CDR3 DNA follows: TGTGCCAGCAGCTACGCGACCCGACCAGATACGCAGTATTTT.

This chain uses TRBV20-1 with TRBJ1-5; TRBD1 aligns across 7 bases. In germline, CDR1 is DFQATT, CDR2 SNEGSKA (reference sequence). Germline trimming cut 3 bases from V and 2 bases from J; bases unmatched to any gene: 7. The CDR3 is 15 residues long. Here the CDR3 reads CSASTIDRGNQPQHF. The CDR3 DNA is TGCAGTGCTAGTACTATAGACAGGGGCAATCAGCCCCAGCATTTT.

This clonotype has at least ten counts. The V call is TRBV7-2, the J call TRBJ2-7; D gene unclear. The V gene lost 1 base and the J gene lost 0 bases, with 7 bases spanning the gap. Per germline, CDR1 SGHTA and CDR2 FQGNSA. The CDR3 is 14 amino acids. CDR3 sequence (DNA): TGTGCCAGCAGCTTAGTTTCGAGCTCCTACGAGCAGTACTTC. It codes for CASSLVSSSYEQYF.

In this sample, this clonotype turned up a few times. This sequence joins TRBV7-2 and TRBJ1-6; 7 bases map to TRBD1. Germline lookup yields CDR1 SGHTA and CDR2 FQGNSA. V dropped 5 bases and J dropped 4; count of bases not matched to a gene: 8. The CDR3 extends over 16 amino acids. In nucleotides, the CDR3 is TGTGCCAGCAGCACCGACAACAGGGGATATAATTCACCCCTCCACTTT. Residues: CASSTDNRGYNSPLHF.

In this sample, this clonotype turned up a few times. The chain carries TRBV19 and TRBJ2-7, with D unresolved. The CDR3 extends over 14 amino acids. Germline CDR1 is LNHDA and CDR2 is SQIVND (reference sequence). V gave up 2 bases and J gave up 2 bases, with 10 bases separating them. CDR3 nucleotide sequence: TGTGCCAGTAGTATATTCGGCCTCGCCTACGAGCAGTACTTC. This translates into CASSIFGLAYEQYF.

The CDR3 DNA sequence: TGCGCCAGCAGCATCCTACGGTCAGCTAACTATGGCTACACCTTC. It is translated as CASSILRSANYGYTF. The chain combines TRBV5-1 with TRBJ1-2; D ambiguous. V lost 4 bases to trimming and J lost 0 bases, with 13 bases between them. Germline CDR1 and CDR2: SGHRS and YFSETQ. The CDR3 spans 15 residues.

This chain links TRBV24-1 with TRBJ1-5; 9 bases are a match to TRBD1. The J segment lost 6 bases and the V segment lost 9 bases, leaving 8 bases of the junction unmatched. This CDR3 is 14 amino acids long. Germline V lookup: CDR1 KGHDR, CDR2 SFDVKD. Here the CDR3 DNA reads TGTGCCACCGGAGCCGGGACAGGGAGTCAGCCCCAGCATTTT. It is translated as CATGAGTGSQPQHF.

The V call is TRBV10-3, the J call TRBJ2-7, with 7 bases matching TRBD1. The ends lost 2 bases at V and 2 bases at J; junction bases unmatched: 9. CDR3 length: 16 amino acids. In germline, CDR1 is ENHRY, CDR2 SYGVKD. CDR3: CAISETDRVETYEQYF. CDR3 bases: TGTGCCATCAGTGAGACCGACAGGGTTGAGACCTACGAGCAGTACTTC.

This clonotype appeared a few times. This chain joins TRBV4-1 and TRBJ2-3; TRBD2 aligns across 7 bases. Germline values: CDR1 MGHRA, CDR2 YSYEKL. This CDR3 is built from 14 residues. The trim removed 5 bases at V and 4 bases at J, leaving 6 bases unmatched. This CDR3 is CASSFRGRADTQYF. The DNA of the CDR3 is TGCGCCAGCAGCTTCCGAGGGAGGGCAGATACGCAGTATTTT.

For the CDR3, the DNA is TGTGCCAGCAGCGTAGACGGTTTCTTGAGCTCCCGGGCAGGGCTCAATGAGCAGTTCTTC. Translating gives CASSVDGFLSSRAGLNEQFF. The V gene is TRBV9, the J gene TRBJ2-1; possible D gene TRBD1, 5 bases. From germline, CDR1 is SGDLS and CDR2 YYNGEE. Trimming left V 0 bases short and J 6 bases short, with 28 bases between. This CDR3 comprises 20 residues.

This clonotype was seen many times. The rearrangement links TRBV9 to TRBJ2-2; TRBD2 matches at 10 bases. The ends lost 0 bases at V and 6 bases at J; junction bases unmatched: 5. The CDR3 is 16 residues long. CDR1 is SGDLS and CDR2 is YYNGEE in the germline V gene. CDR3 region: CASSVARLAGAGELFF. For the CDR3, the DNA is TGTGCCAGCAGCGTAGCACGGCTAGCGGGGGCCGGGGAGCTGTTTTTT.